The T cell receptor (beta chain) described here comes from a study of T cell repertoires in cytomegalovirus infection. At the level of the study: Indicated by public TCR beta signatures were CMV infection and matching HLA type.

The CDR3 totals 15 residues. V shed 4 bases, J shed 9 bases, and the junction held 9 bases outside the gene matches. Germline CDR1 is SGHRS and CDR2 is YFSETQ. Findings and caveats of the study: Dominant in the ex vivo response were TCR beta clonotypes restricted by HLA-C and specific for CMV. Based on cumulative public TCR beta family frequency, carriers of CMV plus the relevant HLA were identified.

One entry per CDR3 protein, called by TCRdb with MiXCR from the reads. The table has 550,000 to 850,000 distinct CDR3 sequences, around 35% seen once. Comments on this clonotype: Its matching antigen is unknown.

The sequencing here drew on cultured PBMCs, taken from culture after CMV antigen stimulation. The chain employs TRBV5-1 and TRBJ2-1, with 11 positions matching TRBD2. This TCR was sampled from a human donor in good health (CMV status not recorded). Some clones in this sample may be carry-over from other donors' samples. The CDR3 DNA reads as TGCGCCAGCAGCCTTGGGACTAGCGGAATGGGTGAGCAGTTCTTC. It translates to CASSLGTSGMGEQFF.